This T cell receptor (beta chain) was retrieved from a study of T-cell reconstitution after alpha-beta-depleted transplantation in children. A TCRbeta library incorporating unique molecular identifiers was prepared. TCRdb re-derived calls from the PCR reads in MiXCR, one entry per CDR3 protein. The table has around 600,000 distinct CDR3 sequences, 16% seen once. This clonotype was detected many times. This CDR3 has 14 residues. V was trimmed by 6 bases and J by 4 bases, leaving 15 bases between them. Source: PBMCs from the stem cell graft donor, taken from the stem cell graft. The rearrangement links TRBV12-3 or TRBV12-4 to TRBJ1-1, with D possibly matching TRBD1 (5 bases). This TCR was recovered from a human donor who donated a stem cell graft to a child with acute myeloid leukemia. CDR3 protein: CASRQVFEVTEAFF. The DNA of the CDR3 is TGTGCCAGCAGACAGGTCTTCGAGGTCACTGAAGCTTTCTTT.